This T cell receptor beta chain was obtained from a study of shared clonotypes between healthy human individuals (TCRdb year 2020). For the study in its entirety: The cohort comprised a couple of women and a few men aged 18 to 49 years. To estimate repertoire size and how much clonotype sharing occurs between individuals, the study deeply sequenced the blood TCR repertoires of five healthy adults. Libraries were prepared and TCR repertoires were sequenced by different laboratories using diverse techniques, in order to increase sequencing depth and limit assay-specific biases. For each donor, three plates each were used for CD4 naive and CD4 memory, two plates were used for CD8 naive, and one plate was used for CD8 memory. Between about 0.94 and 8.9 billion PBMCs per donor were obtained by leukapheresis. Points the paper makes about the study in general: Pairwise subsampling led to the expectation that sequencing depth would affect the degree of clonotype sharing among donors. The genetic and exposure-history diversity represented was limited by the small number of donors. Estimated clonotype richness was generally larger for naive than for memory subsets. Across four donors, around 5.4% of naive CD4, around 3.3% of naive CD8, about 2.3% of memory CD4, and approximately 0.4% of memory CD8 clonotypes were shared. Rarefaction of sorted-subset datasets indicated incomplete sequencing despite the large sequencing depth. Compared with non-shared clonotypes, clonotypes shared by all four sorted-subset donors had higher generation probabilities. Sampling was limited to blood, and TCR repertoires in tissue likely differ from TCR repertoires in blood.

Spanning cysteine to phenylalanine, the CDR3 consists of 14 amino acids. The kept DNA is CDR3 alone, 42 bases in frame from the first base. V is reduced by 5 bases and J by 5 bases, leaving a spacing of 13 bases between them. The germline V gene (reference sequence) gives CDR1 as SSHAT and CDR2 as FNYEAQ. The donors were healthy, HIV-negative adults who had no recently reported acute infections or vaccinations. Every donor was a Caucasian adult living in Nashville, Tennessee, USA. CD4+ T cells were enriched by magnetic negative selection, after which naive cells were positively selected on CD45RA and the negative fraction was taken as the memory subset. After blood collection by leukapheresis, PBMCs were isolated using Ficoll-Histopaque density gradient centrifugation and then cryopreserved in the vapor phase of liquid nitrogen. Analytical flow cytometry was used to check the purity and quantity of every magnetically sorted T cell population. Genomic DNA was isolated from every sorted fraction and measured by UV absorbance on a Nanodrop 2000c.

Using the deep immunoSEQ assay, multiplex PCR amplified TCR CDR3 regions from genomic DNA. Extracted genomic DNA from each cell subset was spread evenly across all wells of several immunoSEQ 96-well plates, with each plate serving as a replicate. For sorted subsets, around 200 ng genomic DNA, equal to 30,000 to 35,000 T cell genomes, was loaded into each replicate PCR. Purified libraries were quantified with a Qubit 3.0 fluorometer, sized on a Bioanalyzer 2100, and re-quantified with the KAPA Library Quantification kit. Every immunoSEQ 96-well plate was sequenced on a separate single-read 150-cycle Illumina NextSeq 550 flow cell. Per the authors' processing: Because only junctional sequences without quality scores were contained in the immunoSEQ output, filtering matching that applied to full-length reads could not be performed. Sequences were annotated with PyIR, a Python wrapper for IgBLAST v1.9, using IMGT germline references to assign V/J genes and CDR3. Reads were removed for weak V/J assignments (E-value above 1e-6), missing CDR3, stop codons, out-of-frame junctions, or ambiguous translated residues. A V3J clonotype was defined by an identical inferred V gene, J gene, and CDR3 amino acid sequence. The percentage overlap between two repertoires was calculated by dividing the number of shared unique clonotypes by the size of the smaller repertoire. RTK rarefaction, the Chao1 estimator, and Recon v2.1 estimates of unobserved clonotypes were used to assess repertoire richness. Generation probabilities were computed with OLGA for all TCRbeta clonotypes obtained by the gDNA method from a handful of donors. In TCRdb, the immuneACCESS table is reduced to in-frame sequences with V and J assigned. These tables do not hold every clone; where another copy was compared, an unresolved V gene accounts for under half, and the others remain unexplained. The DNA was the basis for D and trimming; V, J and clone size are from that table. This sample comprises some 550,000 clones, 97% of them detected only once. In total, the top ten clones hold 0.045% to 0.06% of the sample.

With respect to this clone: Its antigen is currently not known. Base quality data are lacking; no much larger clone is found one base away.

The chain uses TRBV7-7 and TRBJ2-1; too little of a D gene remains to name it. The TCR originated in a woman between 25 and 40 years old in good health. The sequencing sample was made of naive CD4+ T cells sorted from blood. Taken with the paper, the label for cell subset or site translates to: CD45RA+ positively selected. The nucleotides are TGTGCCAGCAGCCCCGCTGGCGGCAACAATGAGCAGTTCTTC. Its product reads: CASSPAGGNNEQFF. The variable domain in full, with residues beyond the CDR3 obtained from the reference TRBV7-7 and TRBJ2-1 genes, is GAGVSQSPRYKVTKRGQDVTLRCDPISSHATLYWYQQALGQGPEFLTYFNYEAQPDKSGLPSDRFSAERPEGSISTLTIQRTEQRDSAMYRCASSPAGGNNEQFFGPGTRLTVL.